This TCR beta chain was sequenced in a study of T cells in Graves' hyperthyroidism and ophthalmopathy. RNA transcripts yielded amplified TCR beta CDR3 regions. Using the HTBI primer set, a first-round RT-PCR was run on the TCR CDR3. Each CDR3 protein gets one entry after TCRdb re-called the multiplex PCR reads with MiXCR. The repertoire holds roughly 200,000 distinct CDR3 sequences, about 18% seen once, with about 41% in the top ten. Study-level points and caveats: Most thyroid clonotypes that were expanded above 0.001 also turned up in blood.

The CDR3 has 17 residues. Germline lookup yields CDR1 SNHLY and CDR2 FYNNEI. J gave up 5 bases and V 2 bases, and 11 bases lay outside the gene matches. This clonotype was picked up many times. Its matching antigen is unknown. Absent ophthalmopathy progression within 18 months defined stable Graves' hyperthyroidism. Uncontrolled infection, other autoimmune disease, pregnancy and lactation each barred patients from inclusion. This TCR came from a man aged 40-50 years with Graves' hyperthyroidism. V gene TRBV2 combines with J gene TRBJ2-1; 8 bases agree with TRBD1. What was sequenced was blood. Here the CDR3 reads CASSEFSRQGINNEQFF. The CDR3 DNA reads TGTGCCAGCAGTGAATTCTCACGACAGGGGATTAACAATGAGCAGTTCTTC.